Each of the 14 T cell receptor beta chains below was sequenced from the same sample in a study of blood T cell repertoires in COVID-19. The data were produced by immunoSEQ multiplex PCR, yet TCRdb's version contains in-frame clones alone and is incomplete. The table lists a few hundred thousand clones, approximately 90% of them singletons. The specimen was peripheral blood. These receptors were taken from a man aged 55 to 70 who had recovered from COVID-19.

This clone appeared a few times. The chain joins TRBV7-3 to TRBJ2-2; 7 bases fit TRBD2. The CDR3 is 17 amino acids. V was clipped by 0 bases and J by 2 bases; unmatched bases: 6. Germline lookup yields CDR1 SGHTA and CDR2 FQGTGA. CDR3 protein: CASSLTASGVNTGELFF. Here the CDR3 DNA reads TGTGCCAGCAGCTTAACGGCCAGCGGGGTAAACACCGGGGAGCTGTTTTTT.

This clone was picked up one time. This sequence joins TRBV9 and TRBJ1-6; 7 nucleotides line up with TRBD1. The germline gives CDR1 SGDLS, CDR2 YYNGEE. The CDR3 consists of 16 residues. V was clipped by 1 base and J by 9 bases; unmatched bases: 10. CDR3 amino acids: CASSVQGEVTGSPLHF. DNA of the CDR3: TGTGCCAGCAGCGTACAGGGGGAAGTAACAGGTTCACCCCTCCACTTT.

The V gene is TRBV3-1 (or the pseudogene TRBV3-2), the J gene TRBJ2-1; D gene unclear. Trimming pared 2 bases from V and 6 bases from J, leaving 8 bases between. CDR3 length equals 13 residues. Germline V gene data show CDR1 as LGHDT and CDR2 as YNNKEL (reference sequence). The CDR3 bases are TGTGCCAGCAGCCAACCACCCGGCAATGAGCAGTTCTTC. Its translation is CASSQPPGNEQFF.

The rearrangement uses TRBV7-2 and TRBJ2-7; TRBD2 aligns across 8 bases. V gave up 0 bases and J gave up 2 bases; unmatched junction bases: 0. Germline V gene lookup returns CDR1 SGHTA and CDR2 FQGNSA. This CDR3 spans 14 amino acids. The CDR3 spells CASSLASGAYEQYF. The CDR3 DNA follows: TGTGCCAGCAGCTTAGCTAGCGGGGCCTACGAGCAGTACTTC.

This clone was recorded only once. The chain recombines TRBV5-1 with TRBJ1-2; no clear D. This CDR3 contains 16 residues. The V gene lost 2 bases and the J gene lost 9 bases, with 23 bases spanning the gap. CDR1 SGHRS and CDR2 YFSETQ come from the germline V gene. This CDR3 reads CASSFLSVPGSGSYTF. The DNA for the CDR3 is TGCGCCAGCAGCTTCCTCTCCGTACCGGGATCCGGGAGCTACACCTTC.

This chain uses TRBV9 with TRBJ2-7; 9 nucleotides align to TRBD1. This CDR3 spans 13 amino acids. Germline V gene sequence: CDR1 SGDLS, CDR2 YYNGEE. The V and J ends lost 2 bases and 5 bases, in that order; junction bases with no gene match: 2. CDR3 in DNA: TGTGCCAGCAGCGTCGACAGGGGGGACGAGCAGTACTTC. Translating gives CASSVDRGDEQYF.

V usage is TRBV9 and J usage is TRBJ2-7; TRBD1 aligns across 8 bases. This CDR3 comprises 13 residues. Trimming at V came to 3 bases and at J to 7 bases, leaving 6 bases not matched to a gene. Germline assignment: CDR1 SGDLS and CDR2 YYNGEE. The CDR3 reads CASSARGPGEQYF. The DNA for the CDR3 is TGTGCCAGCAGCGCCAGGGGGCCGGGTGAGCAGTACTTC.

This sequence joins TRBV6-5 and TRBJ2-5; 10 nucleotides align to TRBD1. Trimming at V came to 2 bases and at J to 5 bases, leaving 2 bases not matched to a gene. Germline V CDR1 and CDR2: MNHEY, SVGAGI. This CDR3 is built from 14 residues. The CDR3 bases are TGTGCCAGCAGTTACGGGACAGGGGCTGAGACCCAGTACTTC. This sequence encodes CASSYGTGAETQYF.

Written as DNA, the CDR3 is TGTGCCAGCAGCCCCCAAGGGCAGGGGGAAAACTCCTACGAGCAGTACTTC. Protein sequence: CASSPQGQGENSYEQYF. The chain uses TRBV7-9 and TRBJ2-7, with 7 bases matching TRBD1. CDR1 SEHNR and CDR2 FQNEAQ come from the germline V gene (reference sequence). The CDR3 consists of 17 residues. Trimming at V came to 5 bases and at J to 0 bases, leaving 13 bases not matched to a gene.

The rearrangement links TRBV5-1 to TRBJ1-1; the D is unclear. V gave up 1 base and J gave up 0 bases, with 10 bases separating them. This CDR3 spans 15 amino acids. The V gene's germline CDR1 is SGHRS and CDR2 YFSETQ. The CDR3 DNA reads TGCGCCAGCAGCTTGTCCGGCGGATTGAACACTGAAGCTTTCTTT. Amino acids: CASSLSGGLNTEAFF.

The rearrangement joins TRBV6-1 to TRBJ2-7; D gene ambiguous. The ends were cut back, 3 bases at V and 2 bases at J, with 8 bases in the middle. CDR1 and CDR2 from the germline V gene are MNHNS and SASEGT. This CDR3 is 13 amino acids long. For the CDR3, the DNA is TGTGCCAGCAGTGATGGCAGTCCCTACGAGCAGTACTTC. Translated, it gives CASSDGSPYEQYF.

CDR3 in amino acids: CASSTRLAGVQETQYF. The CDR3 DNA is TGTGCCAGCAGCACCCGACTAGCGGGGGTACAAGAGACCCAGTACTTC. The genes are TRBV7-2 and TRBJ2-5; the match to TRBD2 covers 12 bases. This CDR3 has 16 amino acids. From germline, CDR1 is SGHTA and CDR2 FQGNSA. The trim removed 5 bases at V and 2 bases at J, leaving 6 bases unmatched.

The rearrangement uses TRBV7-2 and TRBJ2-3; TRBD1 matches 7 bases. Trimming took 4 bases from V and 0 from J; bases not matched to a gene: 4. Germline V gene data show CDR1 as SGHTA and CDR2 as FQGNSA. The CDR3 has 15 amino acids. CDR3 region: CASSSYRGSTDTQYF. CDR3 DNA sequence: TGTGCCAGCAGCTCCTACAGGGGAAGCACAGATACGCAGTATTTT.

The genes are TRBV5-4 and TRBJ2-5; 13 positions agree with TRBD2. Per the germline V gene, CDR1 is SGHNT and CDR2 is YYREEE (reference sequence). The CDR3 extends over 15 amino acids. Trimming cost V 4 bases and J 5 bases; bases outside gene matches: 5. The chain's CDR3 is CASSTSTSGGETQYF. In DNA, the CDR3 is TGTGCCAGCAGCACCTCGACTAGCGGGGGGGAGACCCAGTACTTC.